This T cell receptor beta chain appears in the sequencing data of a study of shared clonotypes between healthy human individuals. Only in-frame clones appear in the TCRdb table, and some are missing; sequencing was by immunoSEQ multiplex PCR. Altogether about 99,000 clones are present, roughly 50% being singletons, with the ten largest covering approximately 15%. The CDR3 has 15 amino acids. Germline V gives CDR1 LGHNA, CDR2 YNFKEQ. V dropped 0 bases and J dropped 8; count of bases not matched to a gene: 7. This chain joins TRBV4-2 and TRBJ2-1; TRBD1 matches at 7 bases. The specimen was PBMCs. The receptor's source is a middle-aged woman in good health. Some clones in this sample may be carry-over from other donors' samples. The CDR3 region is CASSQDRGTADEQFF. DNA for the CDR3: TGTGCCAGCAGCCAAGATAGAGGGACAGCCGATGAGCAGTTCTTC.